The present entry profiles one T cell receptor (beta chain) with its context. This clone's antigen is unknown. There are no base qualities to consult, and no much larger clone falls within one base. The immunoSEQ Assay, a bias-controlled multiplex PCR, was used to amplify TCRbeta CDR3 regions from genomic DNA. The authors processed their data as follows. The number of nucleated cells in each sample was estimated from the amplification of reference gene primers within the assay. To quantify the absolute abundance of each unique TCRbeta CDR3 rearrangement, sequence reads were collapsed and filtered. Productive Simpson clonality was computed per sample as the square root of Simpson's diversity index over productive rearrangements. TCRdb provides this immuneACCESS table in a form limited to in-frame rearrangements. Some clones are lacking; in checked studies, under half of them reflect an unresolved V gene, and why the rest are absent is not known. That table supplies the V and J calls and clone size; D and trimming were determined from the DNA. The sample table lists 130,000 to 150,000 clones, 88% of them with a count of one. Over 9.5% of the sample is taken by the ten largest.

Trimming takes 0 bases off V and 5 bases off J; junction bases not matched to a gene: 4. The CDR3 sequence holds 15 residues, the cysteine and phenylalanine included. Only the CDR3 DNA stays, 45 bases, in frame from base 1. The germline V gene yields MNHEY for CDR1 and SVGAGI for CDR2. Whole blood was collected in K2EDTA tubes by collaborating institutions according to the institutions' own protocols. For TCRbeta analysis, collaborators shipped samples as frozen whole blood, isolated PBMCs, or DNA extracted from either of those sample types. This record comes from a study of blood T cell repertoires in COVID-19 (dated by TCRdb to 2018 to 2021). Study-level background: Samples covering the acute and convalescent phases of COVID-19 were provided by collaborators in the United States, Italy and Spain. The prospective study material was composed of cDNA or gDNA derived from T cells, B-cell-depleted T cells, or PBMCs. Deeply sampled blood TCRbeta repertoires from subjects exposed to, actively infected with, or recovered from COVID-19 were included in the dataset. The repertoires were made available in a free public database intended to serve as a resource for research on the immune response to SARS-CoV-2. The samples were drawn from the first 160 participants of the ongoing ImmuneRACE study and from more than 1,000 subjects provided by 6 global collaborators. Sample metadata almost always included a de-identified subject ID, COVID-19 status, age in years and sex. Where available, HLA class I and class II types were obtained from metadata supplied by the sample provider rather than from assay-based typing. Broad study findings and their caveats: The quantity of clinical and demographic metadata differed by source and by participant and was supplied without curation.

The sequencing input was peripheral blood. The rearrangement joined TRBV6-5 to TRBJ1-5; 7 bases in the junction line up with TRBD1. The source of this sequence is a man in his fifties or sixties with active or convalescent COVID-19. The CDR3 protein is CASSYSTGTDQPQHF. The nucleotide sequence is given as TGTGCCAGCAGTTACTCGACAGGGACCGATCAGCCCCAGCATTTT.